This TCR beta chain derives from a study of blood T cell repertoires in COVID-19. On the study more broadly: The United States, Italy and Spain provided the acute and convalescent COVID-19 samples. T cells, B-cell-depleted T cells, or PBMCs provided the cDNA or gDNA that served as material.

CDR1 and CDR2 (germline): KGHSH, LQKENI. CDR3 length equals 17 residues. V lost 3 bases, J lost 5 bases, and 14 bases stayed unmatched. Sequencing used immunoSEQ multiplex PCR; TCRdb keeps in-frame clones, though not all of them. The sample shows some 50,000 clones, 75% to 95% of them seen only once. Sequenced sample: peripheral blood. The receptor was derived from a man aged 40-49 years with acute or convalescent COVID-19. The chain employs TRBV18 and TRBJ1-1; 8 bases fit TRBD1. This CDR3 reads CASSPTPQGAGRTEAFF. Written as DNA, the CDR3 is TGTGCCAGCTCACCCACACCGCAGGGGGCAGGTCGGACTGAAGCTTTCTTT.